This entry describes one T cell receptor (beta chain). This entry belongs to a study of blood T cell repertoires in COVID-19. Profiled with immunoSEQ multiplex PCR; TCRdb holds only in-frame clones, not every one. The sample contains about 140,000 clones, approximately 84% of which appear only once. This CDR3 is 13 amino acids long. Germline-derived CDR1 and CDR2 are MDHEN and SYDVKM. J was trimmed by 6 bases and V by 3 bases; bases with no gene match: 3. The V gene is TRBV28, the J gene TRBJ1-1; 8 bases align to TRBD1. This TCR came from a woman aged 55-70 years with acute or convalescent COVID-19. Input material: peripheral blood. CDR3 nucleotide sequence: TGTGCCAGCAGTTTCCCCAGGGGGCCTGAAGCTTTCTTT. This encodes CASSFPRGPEAFF.